This TCR beta chain was identified in a study of blood T cell repertoires in COVID-19. Trimming removed 1 base from V and 6 bases from J, with 6 bases in between. CDR3 length: 12 residues. Germline V gives CDR1 LGHDT, CDR2 YNNKEL (reference sequence). The assay was immunoSEQ multiplex PCR, and TCRdb's table has in-frame clones only and misses some. The sample holds about 140,000 clones; roughly 76% are singletons and the top ten take about an eighth. As concerns this clone: Other DNA sequences in this specimen translate into the identical CDR3.

V usage is TRBV3-1 (or the pseudogene TRBV3-2) and J usage is TRBJ1-1; D is possibly TRBD1 (5 bases). Material for sequencing was peripheral blood. The sequence derives from an elderly man with acute or convalescent COVID-19. CDR3: CASSQGGAEAFF. Here the CDR3 DNA reads TGTGCCAGCAGCCAAGGGGGGGCTGAAGCTTTCTTT.